The clone carrying this T cell receptor beta chain was counted at least ten times. This specimen belongs to a study of neurological immune-mediated disorders. The germline gives CDR1 SNHLY, CDR2 FYNNEI. The CDR3 is 13 residues long. Trimming took off 6 bases at V and 3 bases at J, with 8 bases between the two ends. A 10-nucleotide random UMI tagged transcripts in template-switch 5'RACE cDNA synthesis. The output of every sequencing run exceeded 170 million TCR-beta sequences, derived from 15-18 subjects. MiXCR, run by TCRdb on the 5' RACE reads, gives a single entry per CDR3 protein. The sample has tens of thousands of distinct CDR3 sequences, approximately 10% seen once.

This chain links TRBV2 with TRBJ1-4; D possibly corresponds to TRBD1 (5 bases). The origin of this receptor is a woman aged 25 to 39 with HTLV-1-associated myelopathy (HAM/TSP). The sequencing sample was made of PBMCs. As DNA, the CDR3 is TGTGCCAGCAGACTCAGGGCTAATGAAAAACTGTTTTTT. It specifies CASRLRANEKLFF.